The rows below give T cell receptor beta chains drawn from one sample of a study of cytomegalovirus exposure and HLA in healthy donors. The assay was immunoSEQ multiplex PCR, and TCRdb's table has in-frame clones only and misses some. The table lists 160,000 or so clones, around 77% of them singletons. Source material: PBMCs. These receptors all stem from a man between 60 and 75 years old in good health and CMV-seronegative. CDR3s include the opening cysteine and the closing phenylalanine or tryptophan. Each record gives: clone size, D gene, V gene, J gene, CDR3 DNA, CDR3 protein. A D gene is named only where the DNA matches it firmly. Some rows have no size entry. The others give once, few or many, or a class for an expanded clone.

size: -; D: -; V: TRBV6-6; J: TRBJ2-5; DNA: TGTGCCAGCAGACGTCAGCGGAGAGGCTACGGGGAGACCCAGTACTTC; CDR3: CASRRQRRGYGETQYF
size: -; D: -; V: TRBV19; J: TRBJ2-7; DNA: TGTGCCAGTCGCGGACGGGACTACGAGCAGTACTTC; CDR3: CASRGRDYEQYF
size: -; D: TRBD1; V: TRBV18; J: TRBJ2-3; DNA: TGTGCCAGCTCGCACAGACAGGGGACTAGCACAGATACGCAGTATTTT; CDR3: CASSHRQGTSTDTQYF
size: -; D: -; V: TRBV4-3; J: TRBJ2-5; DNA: TGCGCCAGCAGCGCGGGACATCACGGGGGGGAGACCCAGTACTTC; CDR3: CASSAGHHGGETQYF
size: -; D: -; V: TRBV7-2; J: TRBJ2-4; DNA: TGTGCCAGCAGCTTTCCCAGTGGAAACATTCAGTACTTC; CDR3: CASSFPSGNIQYF
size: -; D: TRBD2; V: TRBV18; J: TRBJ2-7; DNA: TGTGCCAGCTCACCTTTAGGGCCTAGCGGGGGCAGTTCCTACGAGCAGTACTTC; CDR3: CASSPLGPSGGSSYEQYF
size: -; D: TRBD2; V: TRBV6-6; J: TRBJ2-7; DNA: TGTGCCAGCAGTTACTCAACACTAGCGGTCCAGGGTGGACAGTACTTC; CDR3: CASSYSTLAVQGGQYF
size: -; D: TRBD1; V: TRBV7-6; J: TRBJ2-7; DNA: TGTGCCAGCAGCGGTGGGACAGGTCAAAGCGGCGAGCAGTACTTC; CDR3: CASSGGTGQSGEQYF
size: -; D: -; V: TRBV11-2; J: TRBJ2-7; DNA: TGTGCCAGCAGCTCGGGCTACGAGCAGTACTTC; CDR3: CASSSGYEQYF
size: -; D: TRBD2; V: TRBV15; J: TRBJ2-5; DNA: TGTGCCACCAGCAGAGATCAATTTCAGACTAGCGGGAGTTGGGAGACCCAGTACTTC; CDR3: CATSRDQFQTSGSWETQYF
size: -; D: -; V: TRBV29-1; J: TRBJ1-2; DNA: -; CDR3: CSVAQGTNYGYPF
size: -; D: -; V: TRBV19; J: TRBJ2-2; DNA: TGTGCCAGTACTTGGTCCAGGGATACCGGGGAGCTGTTTTTT; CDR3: CASTWSRDTGELFF
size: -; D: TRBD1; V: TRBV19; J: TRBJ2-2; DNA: TGTGCCAGTGGACAGGGGAACACCGGGGAGCTGTTTTTT; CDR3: CASGQGNTGELFF
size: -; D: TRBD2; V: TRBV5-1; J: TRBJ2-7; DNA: TGCGCCAGCAGCTTGGAAAGGACTAGCGGCTACGAGCAGTACTTC; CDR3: CASSLERTSGYEQYF
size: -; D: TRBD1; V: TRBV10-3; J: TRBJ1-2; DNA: TGTGCCATCAGTGAGACAGGGGGACCGCCTAACTATGGCTACACCTTC; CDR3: CAISETGGPPNYGYTF
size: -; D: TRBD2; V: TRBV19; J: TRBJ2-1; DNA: TGTGCCAGTATCGGACTAGCGGGCCACAATGAGCAGTTCTTC; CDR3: CASIGLAGHNEQFF
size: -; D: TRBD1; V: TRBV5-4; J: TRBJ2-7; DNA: TGTGCCAGCAGCCCCAGACCTGGGACAGGGGGCCCCGAGCAGTACTTC; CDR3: CASSPRPGTGGPEQYF
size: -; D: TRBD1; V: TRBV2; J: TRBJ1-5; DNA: TGTGCCAGCAGTGGGACAGGGCAGAACCAGCCCCAGCATTTT; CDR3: CASSGTGQNQPQHF
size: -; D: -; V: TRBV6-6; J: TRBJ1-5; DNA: TGTGCCAGCAGTTACGGGGCTACGGCCAATCAGCCCCAGCATTTT; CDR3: CASSYGATANQPQHF
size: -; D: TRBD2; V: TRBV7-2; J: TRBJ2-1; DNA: TGTGCCAGCAGCTCCCGGGTAGCGGGAACCGTCTACAATGAGCAGTTCTTC; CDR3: CASSSRVAGTVYNEQFF
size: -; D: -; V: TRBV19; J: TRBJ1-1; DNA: TGTGCCAGTAGGCAACCAACTCGGGCGGGGAACACTGAAGCTTTCTTT; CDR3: CASRQPTRAGNTEAFF
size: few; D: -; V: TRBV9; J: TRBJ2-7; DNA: TGTGCCAGCAGCGTAGATGGGGCGCCTGCCTACGAGCAGTACTTC; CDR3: CASSVDGAPAYEQYF
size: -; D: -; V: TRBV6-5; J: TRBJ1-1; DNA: TGTGCCAGCAGGATACAGGGAAGGGGCACTGAAGCTTTCTTT; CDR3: CASRIQGRGTEAFF
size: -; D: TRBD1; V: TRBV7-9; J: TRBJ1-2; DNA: TGTGCCAGCAGCCAATATAGGGACAGGGATTGGAGTAACTATGGCTACACCTTC; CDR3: CASSQYRDRDWSNYGYTF
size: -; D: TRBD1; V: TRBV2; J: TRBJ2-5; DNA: TGTGCCAGCAATTCCAGGGGGCTCGAGACCCAGTACTTC; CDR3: CASNSRGLETQYF
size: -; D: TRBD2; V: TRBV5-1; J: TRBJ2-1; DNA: TGCGCCAGCAGCTATCTAGCGGGTGGGGACAATGAGCAGTTCTTC; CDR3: CASSYLAGGDNEQFF
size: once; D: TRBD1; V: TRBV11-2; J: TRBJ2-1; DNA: TGTGCCAGCAGCACTCACTCGACAGGGTACAATGAGCAGTTCTTC; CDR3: CASSTHSTGYNEQFF
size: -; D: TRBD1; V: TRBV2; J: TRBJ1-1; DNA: TGTGCCAGCAGATATGGACAGGGGGCGAGTTCTGAAGCTTTCTTT; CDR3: CASRYGQGASSEAFF
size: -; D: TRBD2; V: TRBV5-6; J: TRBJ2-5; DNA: TGTGCCAGCAGCTACCGAGCTAGCGGGCCGTACCAAGAGACCCAGTACTTC; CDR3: CASSYRASGPYQETQYF
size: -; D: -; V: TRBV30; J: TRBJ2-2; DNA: TGTGCCTGGAGTCCCGGACTCCTATCGAACACCGGGGAGCTGTTTTTT; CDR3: CAWSPGLLSNTGELFF
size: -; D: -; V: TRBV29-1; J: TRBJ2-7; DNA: TGCAGCGTGGCCGACAGCCCGGTCGAGCAGTACTTC; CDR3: CSVADSPVEQYF
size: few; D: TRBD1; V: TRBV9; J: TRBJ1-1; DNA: TGTGCCAGCAGCTTCAGACAGGGAAACACTGAAGCTTTCTTT; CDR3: CASSFRQGNTEAFF
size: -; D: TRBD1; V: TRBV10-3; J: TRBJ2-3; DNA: TGTGCCATCAGCCCACAGGGGGGAACAGATACGCAGTATTTT; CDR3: CAISPQGGTDTQYF